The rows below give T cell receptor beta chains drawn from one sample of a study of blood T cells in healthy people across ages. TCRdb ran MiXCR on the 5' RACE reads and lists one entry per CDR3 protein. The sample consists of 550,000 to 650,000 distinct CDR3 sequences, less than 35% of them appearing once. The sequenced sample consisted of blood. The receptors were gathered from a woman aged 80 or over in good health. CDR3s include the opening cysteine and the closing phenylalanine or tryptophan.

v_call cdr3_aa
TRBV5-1 CASSLVGLADTQYF
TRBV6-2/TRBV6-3 CASCWGGSGEQYF
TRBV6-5 CASSYSGTSGGGEQFF
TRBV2 CASEAGFNEKLFF
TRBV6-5 CASRSGAGETQYF
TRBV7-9 CASSLGPRNVNTEAFF
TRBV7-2 CASSSFRETYNEQFF
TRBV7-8 CASSSHGTGGHTEAFF
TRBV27 CASSLRRGSNQPQHF
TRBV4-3 CASSQEFPRRGNQPQHF
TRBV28 CASSPWDPSRYEQFF
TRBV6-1 CASSPPGTPRGEKLFF
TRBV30 CAWSVGADLHEQYF
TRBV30 CAWARQGFNYGYTF
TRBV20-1 CSATHGTGSDNEQFF
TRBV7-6 CASSLGGSGGKFF
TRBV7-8 CASSSLGGGPYNGQFF
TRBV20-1 CSARGKTSVVYEQYF
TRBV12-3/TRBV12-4 CASSLVGTGSSPLHF
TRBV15 CATSRGRRSGSGYTF
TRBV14 CASSQGRHRSYEQYF
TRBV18 CASSPPQNTEAFF
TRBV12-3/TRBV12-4 CASSLSSGANVRTF
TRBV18 CASSPGQGWVSYEQYF
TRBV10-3 CAISPGTGNNSPLHF
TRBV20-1 CSAADVAGAGSETQYF
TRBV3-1 CASSQDSGQYNEQFF
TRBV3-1 CASSRGGDEETQYF
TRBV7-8 CASSRRQGNTGELCF
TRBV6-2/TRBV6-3 CASSLTGTDYGYTF
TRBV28 CASSQITTSGVAYEQYF
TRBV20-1 CSALPALTSETQYF
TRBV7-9 CASSAQQGGAYNEQFF
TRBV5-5 CASSLNAGMNTEAFF
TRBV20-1 CSARDSDRGLTNYGYTF
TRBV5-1 CASSLSGTSGRDTQYF
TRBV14 CASSPMTGQDIQYF
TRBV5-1 CASSLEEIAKNIQYF
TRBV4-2 CASSQDPASGFNEQYF
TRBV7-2 CASSEERGGWNEQYF
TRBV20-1 CSASRTRTGYGYTF
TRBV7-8 CASSQDRAGGETQYF
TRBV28 CASKGAGWGYTF
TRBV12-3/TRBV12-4 CASSFSGQGREKLFF
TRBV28 CATQGYYEQYF